This entry concerns a single T cell receptor (beta chain). These data belong to a study of blood T cell repertoires in COVID-19. About the research overall: From T cells, B-cell-depleted T cells, or PBMCs came the material, which was cDNA or gDNA.

Patients of the Seattle cohort, enrolled during active infection, were followed longitudinally. The V and J ends lost 0 bases and 5 bases, in that order; junction bases with no gene match: 4. The CDR3 extends over 15 amino acids. Looked up from germline, CDR1 is KGHSH and CDR2 is LQKENI. How the authors handled the data: Amplifying reference gene primers gave estimates of nucleated cell counts. Clones were sequenced by immunoSEQ multiplex PCR, and TCRdb holds only the in-frame ones, with some missing. V and J calls and clone size follow that table, whereas D and trimming were derived from the DNA. The data hold 300,000 to 350,000 clones, with 87% observed a single time.

The specimen was peripheral blood. V and J are TRBV18 and TRBJ2-1; 7 positions agree with TRBD1. The clonotype originates from a woman aged 45-65 years with COVID-19, enrolled during active disease. DNA of the CDR3: TGTGCCAGCTCACCACCGGGACAGAATAACAATGAGCAGTTCTTC. Its protein product is CASSPPGQNNNEQFF.